The 28 T cell receptor beta chains given below trace back to one sample, sequenced in a study of cytomegalovirus exposure and HLA in healthy donors. The PCR used 60 Vbeta and 13 Jbeta primers. Sequenced by immunoSEQ multiplex PCR; TCRdb stores in-frame clones only, minus some. Here the sample spans about 96,000 clones, about four fifths being singletons. The specimen was PBMCs. Every receptor here comes from a female donor in good health and CMV-seropositive.

This chain links TRBV14 with TRBJ1-1; D not certain. This CDR3 spans 13 amino acids. V lost 4 bases to trimming and J lost 0 bases, with 6 bases between them. Germline CDR1 and CDR2: SGHDN and FVKESK. In nucleotides, the CDR3 is TGTGCCAGCAGCCCACACCTGAACACTGAAGCTTTCTTT. It codes for CASSPHLNTEAFF.

This rearrangement joins TRBV10-3 to TRBJ2-3; possibly TRBD2 for D (6 bases). The CDR3 extends over 16 amino acids. V lost 5 bases, J lost 3 bases, and 18 bases lay in between. The germline V gene has CDR1 ENHRY and CDR2 SYGVKD. The CDR3 here is CAISRGRRQQTDTQYF. The CDR3 DNA follows: TGTGCCATCAGTCGGGGGAGGAGACAGCAGACAGATACGCAGTATTTT.

As regards this clone: A junction boundary mismatches the germline segment, possibly from a read error. The chain employs TRBV2 and TRBJ2-5; D unclear. CDR3 size: 13 residues. Germline CDR1 and CDR2: SNHLY and FYNNEI. CDR3 protein: CASMARTQEAQYF. CDR3 DNA: TGTGCCAGCATGGCCCGAACCCAAGAGGCCCAGTACTTC.

The chain carries TRBV11-2 and TRBJ1-3; no reliable D call. Looked up from germline, CDR1 is SGHAT and CDR2 is FQNNGV. This CDR3 contains 16 residues. Between the trimmed V and J ends, which lost 1 base and 0 bases, there was a span of 10 bases. As DNA, the CDR3 is TGTGCCAGCAGCTTAGTTATCGCGAGCTCTGGAAACACCATATATTTT. Translated: CASSLVIASSGNTIYF.

The chain carries TRBV5-4 and TRBJ1-6, with 7 nucleotides matching TRBD1. The CDR3 runs 14 residues. From germline, CDR1 is SGHNT and CDR2 YYREEE (reference sequence). V lost 4 bases to trimming and J lost 5 bases; unmatched junction nucleotides: 3. The CDR3 loop is CASSPGQHNSPLHF. CDR3 nucleotide sequence: TGTGCCAGCAGCCCGGGACAGCATAATTCACCCCTCCACTTT.

The chain is built from TRBV6-1 and TRBJ1-5; 10 bases map to TRBD1. The CDR3 consists of 14 residues. V shed 6 bases, J shed 6 bases, and the junction held 5 bases outside the gene matches. Germline V gene sequence: CDR1 MNHNS, CDR2 SASEGT. CDR3 sequence: CASSGQGVSQPQHF. CDR3 sequence (DNA): TGTGCCAGCAGCGGACAGGGGGTGAGTCAGCCCCAGCATTTT.

The gene calls are TRBV9 and TRBJ1-2; D ambiguous. Germline V gene lookup returns CDR1 SGDLS and CDR2 YYNGEE. Trimming took 4 bases from V and 8 from J, leaving 21 bases between them. This CDR3 has 15 residues. The CDR3 here is CASSPGDEITRGYTF. The DNA of the CDR3 is TGTGCCAGCAGCCCAGGCGACGAAATCACGAGAGGCTACACCTTC.

The gene calls are TRBV4-3 and TRBJ1-2; 8 bases agree with TRBD1. The CDR3 is made up of 15 amino acids. Germline V lookup: CDR1 LGHNA, CDR2 YSLEER. Losses at the gene ends were 3 bases for V and 3 bases for J; bases not matched to a gene: 6. The DNA of the CDR3 is TGCGCCAGCAGCCAGGGAAGGACAGGGCACTATGGCTACACCTTC. It is translated as CASSQGRTGHYGYTF.

The CDR3 bases are TGCGCCAGCAGTCACCCCATGGAGGTTGTCACCATATATTTT. Residues: CASSHPMEVVTIYF. The genes are TRBV23-1 and TRBJ1-3; no clear D. TRBV23-1 is given ORF status, its function remaining uncertain. The ends were cut back, 3 bases at V and 9 bases at J, with 15 bases in the middle. This CDR3 contains 14 residues.

The table lists this clone with a few counts. This sequence joins TRBV5-6 and TRBJ1-2, with D hard to call. Germline loops: CDR1 SGHDT, CDR2 YYEEEE. The CDR3 has 13 amino acids. V was shortened by 1 base and J by 3 bases, with 7 bases between the two germline ends. This CDR3 is CASSLLAHYGYTF. CDR3 coding DNA: TGTGCCAGCAGCTTGTTGGCTCACTATGGCTACACCTTC.

The rearrangement uses TRBV5-1 and TRBJ2-3; 12 bases map to TRBD2. The ends lost 5 bases at V and 2 bases at J; junction bases unmatched: 9. Germline V gene data show CDR1 as SGHRS and CDR2 as YFSETQ. The CDR3 runs 17 residues. The DNA of the CDR3 is TGCGCCAGCAGGCCCCTAGCGGGGGGGCCGGTCACAGATACGCAGTATTTT. This encodes CASRPLAGGPVTDTQYF.

The V gene is TRBV5-1, the J gene TRBJ2-2; TRBD1 agrees at 7 bases. Germline lookup yields CDR1 SGHRS and CDR2 YFSETQ. CDR3 length: 13 residues. The trim removed 3 bases at V and 6 bases at J, leaving 2 bases unmatched. The CDR3 spells CASSYRGPGELFF. In DNA, the CDR3 is TGCGCCAGCAGCTACAGGGGCCCCGGGGAGCTGTTTTTT.

The V call is TRBV4-3, the J call TRBJ1-2; 9 bases align to TRBD1. This CDR3 spans 15 amino acids. The junction had 5 bases not matched to a gene; V was cut back by 2 bases and J by 4 bases. CDR1 and CDR2 from the germline V gene are LGHNA and YSLEER. CDR3 protein: CASSQKGQGTYGYTF. Here the CDR3 DNA reads TGCGCCAGCAGCCAAAAAGGACAGGGGACCTATGGCTACACCTTC.

The chain recombines TRBV2 with TRBJ2-2, with D hard to call. Trimming left V 3 bases short and J 8 bases short, with 4 bases between. The CDR3 totals 11 residues. The germline V gene has CDR1 SNHLY and CDR2 FYNNEI. CDR3 loop: CASSELGELFF. The CDR3 nucleotides read TGTGCCAGCAGTGAGTTAGGGGAGCTGTTTTTT. Combining the CDR3 with reference TRBV2 and TRBJ2-2 gives the whole variable domain EPEVTQTPSHQVTQMGQEVILRCVPISNHLYFYWYRQILGQKVEFLVSFYNNEISEKSEIFDDQFSVERPDGSNFTLKIRSTKLEDSAMYFCASSELGELFFGEGSRLTVL.

In its sample, this clone was seen a few times. The chain links TRBV5-6 to TRBJ1-1, with TRBD1 identical over 9 bases. With 0 bases clipped from V and 4 bases from J, the junction kept 4 bases outside the gene matches. Germline V gene lookup returns CDR1 SGHDT and CDR2 YYEEEE. The CDR3 is made up of 15 amino acids. As DNA, the CDR3 is TGTGCCAGCAGCTTGGGAGGGACAGGGCCCACTGAAGCTTTCTTT. This sequence encodes CASSLGGTGPTEAFF.

The V call is TRBV28, the J call TRBJ1-6; D unclear. This CDR3 contains 13 residues. V shed 1 base and J shed 13 bases, with 11 bases lying between them. Germline CDR1 reads MDHEN; CDR2 reads SYDVKM. The CDR3 spells CASSLYQASPLHF. DNA of the CDR3: TGTGCCAGCAGTTTATACCAGGCCTCGCCCCTCCACTTT.

The chain has TRBV7-2 and TRBJ1-1; D gene ambiguous. Deletions cut 1 base from V and 1 base from J, with 7 bases between. The CDR3 totals 14 residues. Germline CDR1 and CDR2: SGHTA and FQGNSA. The CDR3 DNA follows: TGTGCCAGCAGCTTAGTTGGGCGGAACACTGAAGCTTTCTTT. Translated: CASSLVGRNTEAFF.

This clone was counted only a few times. The rearrangement links TRBV30 to TRBJ1-2, with TRBD1 as a possible D gene (6 bases). The CDR3 consists of 11 residues. V lost 4 bases and J lost 7, with 10 bases in between. CDR1 is GTSNPN, CDR2 SVGIG, per germline (reference sequence). CDR3 nucleotide sequence: TGTGCCTGGAAGGGGGACGTTGGCTACACCTTC. It codes for CAWKGDVGYTF.

On this clone itself: Relative to the germline gene, one junction end is altered; a read error may explain this. The chain is built from TRBV7-7 and TRBJ2-5, with a possible D match to TRBD2 (5 bases). This CDR3 has 14 amino acids. The germline CDR1 and CDR2 sequences are SSHAT and FNYEAQ (reference sequence). CDR3 nucleotides: TGTGCTAGCAGCCCATCCCGGGGTATGGAGACCCAGTACTTC. Translated, it gives CASSPSRGMETQYF.

This chain connects TRBV4-1 to TRBJ1-1; 8 bases map to TRBD1. Trimming cost V 3 bases and J 8 bases; bases outside gene matches: 5. The CDR3 loop spans 13 amino acids. The germline V gene has CDR1 MGHRA and CDR2 YSYEKL. The CDR3 sequence is CASSHEDRDEAFF. The DNA for the CDR3 is TGCGCCAGCAGCCATGAGGACAGGGACGAAGCTTTCTTT.

V is TRBV5-1 and J is TRBJ2-1; possible D gene TRBD2, 6 bases. Germline V gene lookup returns CDR1 SGHRS and CDR2 YFSETQ. This CDR3 has 13 residues. Trimming shortened V by 0 bases and J by 6 bases, and 7 bases separated the two germline ends. CDR3 amino acids: CASSLAGGNEQFF. CDR3 sequence (DNA): TGCGCCAGCAGCTTGGCCGGGGGCAATGAGCAGTTCTTC. The full variable domain, completed using reference TRBV5-1 and TRBJ2-1, is KAGVTQTPRYLIKTRGQQVTLSCSPISGHRSVSWYQQTPGQGLQFLFEYFSETQRNKGNFPGRFSGRQFSNSRSEMNVSTLELGDSALYLCASSLAGGNEQFFGPGTRLTVL.

This chain joins TRBV2 and TRBJ2-7, with 9 bases aligning to TRBD1. The trim removed 11 bases at V and 3 bases at J, leaving 5 bases unmatched. CDR1 SNHLY and CDR2 FYNNEI come from the germline V gene. CDR3 length: 12 amino acids. The DNA of the CDR3 is TGTGCCGGGGGACAGGGCGTCTACGAGCAGTACTTC. Translated, it gives CAGGQGVYEQYF.

V and J are TRBV5-1 and TRBJ2-5; 8 bases match TRBD1. The V segment lost 1 base and the J segment 3 bases; nucleotides outside the gene matches: 8. The CDR3 spans 16 residues. CDR1 and CDR2 (germline): SGHRS, YFSETQ. CDR3 protein: CASSLLGQGREETQYF. CDR3 DNA: TGCGCCAGCAGCTTGTTAGGACAGGGAAGGGAAGAGACCCAGTACTTC.

The gene calls are TRBV9 and TRBJ2-7; 8 nucleotides line up with TRBD2. The V segment lost 0 bases and the J segment 2 bases; nucleotides outside the gene matches: 13. Germline assignment: CDR1 SGDLS and CDR2 YYNGEE. This CDR3 is 18 amino acids long. CDR3 sequence reads: CASSVAPAGALNTYEQYF. The CDR3 DNA sequence: TGTGCCAGCAGCGTAGCTCCAGCGGGGGCCCTAAATACCTACGAGCAGTACTTC.

The CDR3 DNA is TGCAGCGTTGAGGGGTCAGGAAGCCGGACAGGGCTGAACTATGGCTACACCTTC. Translating it yields CSVEGSGSRTGLNYGYTF. The chain employs TRBV29-1 and TRBJ1-2; TRBD1 matches 8 bases. There are 18 residues in the CDR3. V shed 3 bases, J shed 2 bases, and the junction held 17 bases outside the gene matches. Germline CDR1 and CDR2: SQVTM and ANQGSEA.

This chain connects TRBV6-4 to TRBJ2-1; 7 nucleotides agree with TRBD1. Germline-derived CDR1 and CDR2 are MRHNA and SNTAGT. The CDR3 length is 14 residues. V shed 5 bases, J shed 4 bases, and the junction held 5 bases outside the gene matches. The CDR3 region has the DNA TGTGCCAGCAGTAACGACAGGGAATACAATGAGCAGTTCTTC. Translating it yields CASSNDREYNEQFF.

V gene TRBV30 combines with J gene TRBJ1-2; D gene ambiguous. CDR3 length: 13 residues. CDR1 and CDR2 (germline): GTSNPN, SVGIG (reference sequence). V was trimmed by 2 bases and J by 2 bases, leaving 9 bases between them. The CDR3 protein is CAWSFRGNYGYTF. The DNA of the CDR3 is TGTGCCTGGAGTTTCCGAGGGAACTATGGCTACACCTTC.

The chain uses TRBV2 and TRBJ2-2; a possible D gene is TRBD1 (5 bases). The CDR3 sequence is 15 residues long. CDR1 and CDR2 from the germline V gene are SNHLY and FYNNEI. V gave up 5 bases and J gave up 0 bases, with 10 bases separating them. CDR3 sequence (DNA): TGTGCCAGCAGTTTGCAGGGCGCGAACACCGGGGAGCTGTTTTTT. It codes for CASSLQGANTGELFF.